These T cell receptor beta chains were read from a single sample in a study of OX40 agonist ivuxolimab in advanced cancers. The table came from immunoSEQ multiplex PCR; TCRdb's copy has only in-frame clones and leaves some out. The sample has around 30,000 clones; around 74% are singletons. Sequenced here: CD4+ or CD8+ T cells sorted from blood, sampled in a trial of the OX40 agonist ivuxolimab. Receptors originate from an adult with an advanced solid tumor such as melanoma, head and neck, liver or kidney cancer. Both conserved end residues are part of each CDR3. A D gene is named only where the DNA matches it firmly. Rows may omit the clone size; those that give it use once, few, many or a size class.

d_call clone_size j_call v_call cdr3_aa cdr3_nt
NA NA TRBJ1-4 TRBV19 CASPPGHLNEKLFF TGTGCCAGTCCCCCAGGACACCTTAATGAAAAACTGTTTTTT
NA NA TRBJ2-1 TRBV2 CASSEGRAVINEQFF TGTGCCAGCAGTGAAGGTAGGGCGGTGATCAATGAGCAGTTCTTC
NA medium-sized TRBJ1-1 TRBV5-1 CASSLSEYTEAFF TGCGCCAGCAGCTTGAGCGAGTACACTGAAGCTTTCTTT
TRBD1 NA TRBJ2-4 TRBV19 CASSIGGTGVLQYF TGTGCCAGTAGTATAGGCGGGACAGGGGTCCTTCAGTACTTC
NA few TRBJ1-5 TRBV7-2 CASSGNLGNQPQHF TGTGCCAGCAGCGGTAACTTGGGCAATCAGCCCCAGCATTTT
NA NA TRBJ2-2 TRBV7-9 CASSLAGTGELFF TGTGCCAGCAGCCTAGCAGGCACCGGGGAGCTGTTTTTT
NA once TRBJ1-1 TRBV10-3 CATQQGGTEAFF TGTGCCACCCAACAGGGTGGGACTGAAGCTTTCTTT
NA NA TRBJ2-7 TRBV10-3 CAISGQAGNYEQYF TGTGCCATCAGCGGACAAGCGGGCAACTACGAGCAGTACTTC
NA NA TRBJ1-1 TRBV10-3 CAISRGETEAFF TGTGCCATCAGTAGGGGTGAAACTGAAGCTTTCTTT
NA NA TRBJ1-3 TRBV18 CASSSTGLLGGNTIYF TGTGCCAGCTCATCAACCGGGCTCCTCGGGGGAAACACCATATATTTT
NA NA TRBJ2-2 TRBV2 CASSGQVNTGELFF TGTGCCAGCAGTGGACAGGTCAACACCGGGGAGCTGTTTTTT
NA NA TRBJ1-3 TRBV5-1 CASSLVGTGNTIYF TGCGCCAGCAGCTTGGTGGGGACAGGAAACACCATATATTTT
TRBD1 few TRBJ1-3 TRBV7-2 CASSSDRVASGNTIYF TGTGCCAGCAGCTCGGACAGGGTGGCCTCTGGAAACACCATATATTTT
NA medium-sized TRBJ1-2 TRBV5-4 CASSLDRGRGYTF TGTGCCAGCAGCTTGGATAGGGGAAGGGGCTACACCTTC
TRBD1 NA TRBJ1-4 TRBV6-1 CASSGIRTGGSEKLFF TGTGCCAGCAGTGGAATTCGGACAGGGGGGAGTGAAAAACTGTTTTTT
TRBD1 NA TRBJ2-2 TRBV19 CASSTYRGLNTGELFF TGTGCCAGTAGTACCTACAGGGGTCTAAACACCGGGGAGCTGTTTTTT
TRBD1 NA TRBJ1-2 TRBV10-3 CAISESRTGAYGYTF TGTGCCATCAGTGAGTCCAGGACAGGGGCATATGGCTACACCTTC
TRBD2 NA TRBJ2-6 TRBV5-1 CASSSQGLAGSSGANVLTF TGCGCCAGCAGCTCGCAGGGACTAGCGGGATCCTCTGGGGCCAACGTCCTGACTTTC
TRBD1 NA TRBJ1-2 TRBV27 CASSLRTGINGYTF TGTGCCAGCAGTTTACGGACAGGAATTAATGGCTACACCTTC
NA NA TRBJ1-5 TRBV28 CASSFELRGGQPQHF TGTGCCAGCAGTTTCGAGTTAAGGGGAGGACAGCCCCAGCATTTT
TRBD1 NA TRBJ1-1 TRBV5-6 CASSFVGGGWTEAFF TGTGCCAGCAGCTTCGTAGGGGGCGGATGGACTGAAGCTTTCTTT
NA NA TRBJ1-5 TRBV6-1 CASSVGYSNQPQHF TGTGCCAGCAGTGTCGGATATAGCAATCAGCCCCAGCATTTT
NA NA TRBJ1-5 TRBV6-1 CASTTSLNQPQHF TGTGCCAGTACGACATCTTTAAATCAGCCCCAGCATTTT
TRBD1 NA TRBJ2-3 TRBV7-6 CASSVGTGGATDTQYF TGTGCCAGCAGCGTCGGGACAGGGGGCGCAACAGATACGCAGTATTTT
NA NA TRBJ2-3 TRBV7-6 CASSHPRAGALQYF TGTGCCAGCAGCCACCCCCGGGCCGGGGCATTGCAGTATTTT
NA NA TRBJ2-7 TRBV6-5 CASSEGRYEQYF TGTGCCAGCAGTGAAGGCCGATACGAGCAGTACTTC
NA NA TRBJ1-2 TRBV7-2 CASSLKGGADYGYTF TGTGCCAGCAGCTTAAAAGGGGGGGCGGACTATGGCTACACCTTC
NA NA TRBJ2-3 TRBV7-2 CASSLGAPNTQYF TGTGCCAGCAGCTTAGGGGCACCTAATACGCAGTATTTT
TRBD1 NA TRBJ1-1 TRBV19 CASRTGRFTEAFF TGTGCCAGCAGGACAGGGCGATTCACTGAAGCTTTCTTT
TRBD2 NA TRBJ2-5 TRBV7-9 CASRNSGGQQETQYF TGTGCCAGCAGAAATAGCGGGGGACAACAAGAGACCCAGTACTTC
TRBD1 NA TRBJ1-1 TRBV27 CASSQTGPPEAFF TGTGCCAGCAGTCAGACAGGGCCCCCTGAAGCTTTCTTT
TRBD1 NA TRBJ2-2 TRBV9 CASSPWDRATGELFF TGTGCCAGCAGCCCCTGGGACAGGGCGACCGGGGAGCTGTTTTTT